Presented here are 9 T cell receptor beta chains from one specimen sequenced in a study of regulatory T cells in long-lasting Graves disease. Stated time point: newly diagnosed GD, antithyroid drugs for less than 3 months. Generation of the TCR library employed RNA extracted from PBMCs. Combining iRepertoire HTBI primers with Arm-PCR of CDR3 regions, the authors built TCR beta libraries. TCRdb analysed the multiplex PCR reads with MiXCR anew, one entry per CDR3 protein. The sample lists around 470,000 distinct CDR3 sequences, 14% occurring once. These data also formed part of another study, on T cells in Graves' hyperthyroidism and ophthalmopathy.

Sequenced here: peripheral blood mononuclear cells (PBMCs), sampled at new diagnosis, from a patient treated with antithyroid drugs. These receptors all come from a woman between 50 and 59 years old with Graves disease.

This clonotype has a handful of counts. The genes are TRBV19 and TRBJ1-4, with a weak D call TRBD1 (5 bases). CDR3 length equals 12 residues. The germline CDR1 and CDR2 sequences are LNHDA and SQIVND (reference sequence). V dropped 6 bases and J dropped 5 bases, with 7 bases sitting between them. Here the CDR3 reads CASSDRNEKLFF. As DNA, the CDR3 is TGTGCCAGTAGCGACAGAAATGAAAAACTGTTTTTT.

Many counts were recorded for this clonotype. This sequence joins TRBV28 and TRBJ2-2, with TRBD1 identical over 8 bases. Germline values: CDR1 MDHEN, CDR2 SYDVKM. CDR3 length: 16 amino acids. V lost 6 bases and J lost 7; bases outside the gene matches: 13. CDR3 sequence reads: CASSALRGLFGGELFF. The CDR3 nucleotides are TGTGCCAGCAGCGCGCTCAGGGGGCTGTTTGGCGGGGAGCTGTTTTTT.

This clonotype was seen many times. V and J are TRBV20-1 and TRBJ2-7; no clear D gene. Between the trimmed V and J ends, which lost 0 bases and 2 bases, there was a span of 14 bases. The germline CDR1 and CDR2 sequences are DFQATT and SNEGSKA (reference sequence). CDR3 length: 15 amino acids. The CDR3 coding sequence is TGCAGTGCTAGAGAGAACGTTGTGGGTCCCTACGAGCAGTACTTC. Encoded protein: CSARENVVGPYEQYF.

V is TRBV24-1 and J is TRBJ1-1; no definite D call. Germline V CDR1 and CDR2: KGHDR, SFDVKD. V shed 5 bases and J shed 5 bases, with 5 bases lying between them. The CDR3 is 11 residues long. DNA for the CDR3: TGTGCCACCAGTGTTGGGACTGAAGCTTTCTTT. It specifies CATSVGTEAFF.

This clonotype was seen many times. CDR3 residues: CASSSEGGGTEAFF. CDR3 nucleotides: TGTGCCAGCAGTTCCGAGGGAGGGGGAACTGAAGCTTTCTTT. This chain uses TRBV27 with TRBJ1-1; D is possibly TRBD1 (6 bases). V was shortened by 4 bases and J by 5 bases, with 14 bases between the two germline ends. Germline CDR1 and CDR2: MNHEY and SMNVEV (reference sequence). The CDR3 length is 14 residues.

In its sample, this clonotype was seen a few times. The chain recombines TRBV7-9 with TRBJ2-7, with 12 bases lining up with TRBD2. From germline, CDR1 is SEHNR and CDR2 FQNEAQ (reference sequence). Losses at the gene ends were 3 bases for V and 4 bases for J; bases not matched to a gene: 7. The CDR3 runs to 16 residues. CDR3 sequence: CASSFVGLAGVYEQYF. The CDR3 nucleotides are TGTGCCAGCAGCTTCGTGGGACTAGCGGGTGTATACGAGCAGTACTTC.

The chain uses TRBV28 and TRBJ2-3; D ambiguous. CDR1 and CDR2 from the germline V gene are MDHEN and SYDVKM. There are 15 residues in the CDR3. V gave up 5 bases and J gave up 0 bases, with 12 bases separating them. The CDR3 sequence is CASSTERFSTDTQYF. The CDR3 bases are TGTGCCAGCAGTACTGAGAGATTTAGCACAGATACGCAGTATTTT. The full variable domain, in which reference TRBV28 and TRBJ2-3 provide the parts outside the CDR3, is DVKVTQSSRYLVKRTGEKVFLECVQDMDHENMFWYRQDPGLGLRLIYFSYDVKMKEKGDIPEGYSVSREKKERFSLILESASTNQTSMYLCASSTERFSTDTQYFGPGTRLTVL.

This clonotype was seen repeatedly, ten times or more. The chain carries TRBV7-9 and TRBJ2-1, with unresolved D. The germline V gene has CDR1 SEHNR and CDR2 FQNEAQ (reference sequence). The CDR3 spans 15 residues. V was shortened by 2 bases and J by 7 bases, with 15 bases between the two germline ends. The CDR3 here is CASSLSDKTPNEQFF. The DNA for the CDR3 is TGTGCCAGCAGCTTAAGCGACAAGACACCTAATGAGCAGTTCTTC.

As to this clonotype: Because the CDR3 is missing its conserved closing phenylalanine or tryptophan, this is likely a read error. The J gene is TRBJ1-1, the V gene TRBV7-3; D not resolved. Trimming took 3 bases from V and 0 from J, leaving 5 bases between them. CDR1 and CDR2 (germline): SGHTA, FQGTGA. The CDR3 runs 13 residues. The CDR3 region is CASSFLLNTEAFL. DNA of the CDR3: TGTGCCAGCAGCTTCCTATTGAACACTGAAGCTTTCCTT.